The clone carrying this T cell receptor (beta chain) rates as medium-sized. The antigen remains unidentified. The record originates from a study of cytomegalovirus exposure and HLA in healthy donors. General study points: Owing to their indistinguishability, certain V segments, notably TRBV6-2 and TRBV6-3, were excluded. Later analysis showed TCR association rates varying by HLA locus, highest for DRB1 and lowest for HLA-C. Presence/absence analyses rested on an assumption that sequencing depth was roughly uniform across donors.

The PCR used 60 Vbeta and 13 Jbeta primers. This table comes from immunoSEQ multiplex PCR, and its TCRdb copy is limited to in-frame clones, with some not included. The sample shows about 140,000 clones, about 66% of them seen only once. V shed 5 bases and J shed 10 bases, with 15 bases lying between them. Germline V gene lookup returns CDR1 SEHNR and CDR2 FQNEAQ (reference sequence). CDR3 length: 13 amino acids. V gene TRBV7-9 combines with J gene TRBJ2-1; D may be TRBD1 (5 bases). This receptor was obtained from a male donor in good health and CMV-seronegative. The sequenced material came from PBMCs. Written as DNA, the CDR3 is TGTGCCAGCAGCCCGGAACCAGGGTACGAGCAGTTCTTC. Its protein is CASSPEPGYEQFF. Combining the CDR3 with reference TRBV7-9 and TRBJ2-1 gives the whole variable domain DTGVSQNPRHKITKRGQNVTFRCDPISEHNRLYWYRQTLGQGPEFLTYFQNEAQLEKSRLLSDRFSAERPKGSFSTLEIQRTEQGDSAMYLCASSPEPGYEQFFGPGTRLTVL.